The source of this T cell receptor beta chain is a study of T cell responses to AZD1222 COVID-19 vaccine. General observations from the study: A rise in Spike-specific TCR breadth and depth followed two AZD1222 doses. At study baseline, merely five or six AZD1222 recipients were seropositive. Nearly half of the spike-specific TCRs reportedly recognize variant regions that carry no mutations.

With regard to this clone: Its antigen is as yet unknown.

This CDR3 contains 15 residues. Per germline, CDR1 SNHLY and CDR2 FYNNEI. V lost 7 bases and J lost 6; bases outside the gene matches: 12. Clones were read by immunoSEQ multiplex PCR, and TCRdb kept only the in-frame ones, dropping some. The data hold approximately 200,000 clones, with 80% to 95% observed a single time. V usage is TRBV2 and J usage is TRBJ1-5; TRBD1 agrees at 7 bases. Sequenced here: peripheral blood, sampled 28 days after the second AZD1222 dose. The receptor comes from an adult who received the AZD1222 COVID-19 vaccine. This CDR3 reads CASKPQEGAAQPQHF. The DNA of the CDR3 is TGTGCCAGCAAGCCCCAGGAGGGGGCAGCTCAGCCCCAGCATTTT. The complete variable domain, with remaining parts taken from reference TRBV2 and TRBJ1-5, reads EPEVTQTPSHQVTQMGQEVILRCVPISNHLYFYWYRQILGQKVEFLVSFYNNEISEKSEIFDDQFSVERPDGSNFTLKIRSTKLEDSAMYFCASKPQEGAAQPQHFGDGTRLSIL.